The T cell receptor (beta chain) under discussion was sequenced for a study of Ad26.COV2.S vaccination and SARS-CoV-2 variants. The CDR3 runs to 16 residues. CDR1 is ENHRY, CDR2 SYGVKD, per germline. V was shortened by 4 bases and J by 2 bases, with 16 bases between the two germline ends. The sample's treatment: about 20 received Ad26.COV2.S at low or high dose, single or two shots; 5 received placebo; per-sample allocation not given. At day 63 after the first vaccine or placebo injection, samples were drawn. Some clones are missing from TCRdb's copy, which holds only in-frame ones; the method was immunoSEQ multiplex PCR. The repertoire includes about 390,000 clones, approximately 86% of them detected once, and under 3.5% sits in the top ten.

This rearrangement joins TRBV10-3 to TRBJ2-3; a possible D gene is TRBD1 (6 bases). This sequence originates from a person between 18 and 60 years old who received the Ad26.COV2.S COVID-19 vaccine or a placebo. The sample in question was peripheral blood, obtained in a trial of Ad26.COV2.S vaccine versus placebo. As DNA, the CDR3 is TGTGCCATCAGTGGCCCGGACAGAACCGACACAGATACGCAGTATTTT. Its translation: CAISGPDRTDTDTQYF.